These 15 T cell receptor beta chains were all obtained from the same sample, sequenced in a study of OX40 agonist ivuxolimab in advanced cancers. TCRdb's copy holds only in-frame clones and misses some; the assay was immunoSEQ multiplex PCR. The sample includes about 15,000 clones, 80% to 85% of them seen just once. Sequencing used CD4+ or CD8+ T cells sorted from blood, obtained in a trial of the OX40 agonist ivuxolimab. Every receptor here comes from an adult with an advanced solid tumor such as melanoma, head and neck, liver or kidney cancer.

This clone was detected only a few times. The genes are TRBV9 and TRBJ2-7, with 9 bases aligning to TRBD2. V dropped 6 bases and J dropped 3; count of bases not matched to a gene: 7. The germline CDR1 and CDR2 sequences are SGDLS and YYNGEE. The CDR3 loop spans 14 amino acids. CDR3 DNA: TGTGCCAGCAACCCGGGCGGGAGGGGCTACGAGCAGTACTTC. This gives the protein CASNPGGRGYEQYF.

This clone was picked up one time. The V gene is TRBV21-1, the J gene TRBJ1-1. TRBV21-1 is designated a pseudogene. The CDR3 runs to 18 residues. The CDR3: CASSNSAVSMIMNTEAFF. The CDR3 DNA reads as TGTGCCAGCAGCAATAGTGCCGTTTCGATGATAATGAACACTGAAGCTTTCTTT.

The chain is built from TRBV27 and TRBJ1-4; no clear D. This CDR3 spans 13 amino acids. CDR1 is MNHEY, CDR2 SMNVEV, per germline (reference sequence). V lost 0 bases and J lost 13, with 12 bases in between. The CDR3: CASSLSPTLGLFF. CDR3 DNA sequence: TGTGCCAGCAGTTTATCCCCGACGTTGGGACTGTTTTTT.

This chain connects TRBV6-5 to TRBJ1-1; D gene ambiguous. The V gene lost 2 bases and the J gene lost 4 bases, with 17 bases spanning the gap. CDR3 length: 16 residues. Germline V gene data show CDR1 as MNHEY and CDR2 as SVGAGI. The CDR3 DNA reads TGTGCCAGCAGTTACCCCGAAGCTACAGCGGGCACTGAAGCTTTCTTT. Translation: CASSYPEATAGTEAFF.

The V and J genes are TRBV27 and TRBJ2-7; D is perhaps TRBD2 (5 bases). The germline gives CDR1 MNHEY, CDR2 SMNVEV (reference sequence). The CDR3 totals 13 residues. Deletions cut 8 bases from V and 5 bases from J, with 16 bases between. CDR3 bases: TGTGCCAGCGGCCTCGAGGGTGGCCACGAGCAGTACTTC. It is translated as CASGLEGGHEQYF.

The V call is TRBV16, the J call TRBJ2-7; D gene ambiguous. The CDR3 runs to 13 residues. The V gene lost 4 bases and the J gene lost 2 bases, with 9 bases spanning the gap. Germline-derived CDR1 and CDR2 are KGHSY and FQNENV. CDR3 sequence: CASSLNGPYEQYF. CDR3 nucleotides: TGTGCCAGCAGCCTTAATGGACCCTACGAGCAGTACTTC. Using reference TRBV16 and TRBJ2-7 for the parts outside the CDR3, the full variable domain is GEEVAQTPKHLVRGEGQKAKLYCAPIKGHSYVFWYQQVLKNEFKFLISFQNENVFDETGMPKERFSAKCLPNSPCSLEIQATKLEDSAVYFCASSLNGPYEQYFGPGTRLTVT.

This clone was seen only once. J is TRBJ2-3 and V is TRBV27; D gene uncertain. V was clipped by 0 bases and J by 5 bases, with 6 bases between them. The CDR3 sequence is 13 residues long. Germline V CDR1 and CDR2: MNHEY, SMNVEV (reference sequence). CDR3 loop: CASSLSYIDTQYF. Here the CDR3 DNA reads TGTGCCAGCAGTTTATCCTATATAGATACGCAGTATTTT.

The V gene is TRBV9, the J gene TRBJ2-3; TRBD2 is a possible D gene (6 bases). This CDR3 spans 14 amino acids. V was trimmed by 1 base and J by 2 bases, leaving 8 bases between them. The V gene's germline CDR1 is SGDLS and CDR2 YYNGEE. CDR3 sequence: CASSVLGLTDTQYF. The CDR3 coding sequence is TGTGCCAGCAGCGTACTGGGACTCACAGATACGCAGTATTTT.

The V gene is TRBV18, the J gene TRBJ1-1; D gene unclear. This CDR3 spans 16 amino acids. Germline values: CDR1 KGHSH, CDR2 LQKENI. Trimming took 5 bases from V and 5 from J, leaving 21 bases between them. The CDR3 region is CASSSQHRPRGTEAFF. CDR3 bases: TGTGCCAGCTCATCCCAACACCGACCTCGAGGGACTGAAGCTTTCTTT.

The genes are TRBV28 and TRBJ2-7; D gene uncertain. The V gene lost 6 bases and the J gene lost 7 bases, with 16 bases spanning the gap. The CDR3 consists of 13 residues. From germline, CDR1 is MDHEN and CDR2 SYDVKM. This CDR3 is CASRPPENLEQYF. For the CDR3, the DNA is TGTGCCAGCAGACCCCCTGAGAATTTGGAGCAGTACTTC.

This sequence joins TRBV28 and TRBJ2-1; 7 bases line up with TRBD2. V shed 8 bases, J shed 2 bases, and the junction held 12 bases outside the gene matches. The CDR3 contains 16 residues. CDR1 MDHEN and CDR2 SYDVKM come from the germline V gene. The CDR3 loop reads CASRRASGHTYNEQFF. The DNA of the CDR3 is TGTGCCAGCCGGAGGGCTAGCGGCCACACCTACAATGAGCAGTTCTTC. Full variable domain (missing parts from reference TRBV28 and TRBJ2-1): DVKVTQSSRYLVKRTGEKVFLECVQDMDHENMFWYRQDPGLGLRLIYFSYDVKMKEKGDIPEGYSVSREKKERFSLILESASTNQTSMYLCASRRASGHTYNEQFFGPGTRLTVL.

The CDR3 region is CASSLFGGVSNTGELFF. Here the CDR3 DNA reads TGTGCCAGCAGCTTGTTCGGGGGCGTTTCGAACACCGGGGAGCTGTTTTTT. The chain joins TRBV7-9 to TRBJ2-2, with D possibly called TRBD1 or TRBD2 (6 bases each). Germline CDR1 SEHNR, CDR2 FQNEAQ (reference sequence). CDR3 length equals 17 residues. V shed 3 bases and J shed 0 bases, with 14 bases lying between them. The full variable domain, its missing parts supplied by reference TRBV7-9 and TRBJ2-2, is DTGVSQNPRHKITKRGQNVTFRCDPISEHNRLYWYRQTLGQGPEFLTYFQNEAQLEKSRLLSDRFSAERPKGSFSTLEIQRTEQGDSAMYLCASSLFGGVSNTGELFFGEGSRLTVL.

V is TRBV9 and J is TRBJ2-3, with TRBD2 matching over 10 bases. Unmatched junction bases numbered 0, after V lost 7 bases and J lost 1 base. CDR1 and CDR2 from the germline V gene are SGDLS and YYNGEE. CDR3 size: 13 residues. The CDR3 loop is CASGTSGTDTQYF. Written as DNA, the CDR3 is TGTGCCAGCGGGACTAGCGGCACAGATACGCAGTATTTT.

The CDR3 sequence: CASSYSFQSYEQYF. The CDR3 DNA reads as TGTGCCAGCAGTTACTCGTTCCAGTCGTACGAGCAGTACTTC. V is TRBV6-6 and J is TRBJ2-7; no firm D call. CDR1 is MNHNY, CDR2 SVGAGI, per germline (reference sequence). The CDR3 is made up of 14 amino acids. V gave up 0 bases and J gave up 4 bases, with 10 bases separating them.

Here the CDR3 reads CASSQDYIQYF. CDR3 nucleotides: TGTGCCAGCAGCCAAGACTACATTCAGTACTTC. This chain links TRBV4-2 with TRBJ2-4; D unclear. Trimming shortened V by 0 bases and J by 8 bases, and 2 bases separated the two germline ends. This CDR3 has 11 amino acids. The germline V gene encodes CDR1 LGHNA and CDR2 YNFKEQ.